Listed below are T cell receptor beta chains from one sample, sequenced in a study of T-cell memory formation after mild COVID-19. TCRdb fed the 5' RACE reads into MiXCR, producing one record per CDR3 protein. The top ten clones hold about 7.4% of a sample with 550,000 to 700,000 distinct CDR3 sequences, 17% of them seen once. Sequenced material: PBMCs or a T cell subset sorted from them (not recorded which). These receptors were collected from an adult woman who had mild COVID-19 (a few samples of this study predate the infection). Cell type and time point are not known. CDR3s include the opening cysteine and the closing phenylalanine or tryptophan. The D gene is left open where the match is weak. A row's size may be missing; if present it is once, few, many or a size class.

TRBV7-2	TRBJ1-1	few	NA	CASSLAGDRSTEAFF	TGTGCCAGCAGCTTAGCGGGCGACCGGTCCACTGAAGCTTTCTTT
TRBV3-1	TRBJ2-3	NA	TRBD2	CASSQDRTSGNTDTQYF	TGTGCCAGCAGCCAAGACCGGACTAGCGGGAACACAGATACGCAGTATTTT
TRBV7-2	TRBJ2-5	few	NA	CASNLQGTQETQYF	TGTGCCAGCAACTTGCAGGGGACTCAAGAGACCCAGTACTTC
TRBV30	TRBJ2-2	NA	TRBD1	CAWSLLRQGNGELFF	TGTGCCTGGAGTTTACTGAGACAGGGGAACGGGGAGCTGTTTTTT
TRBV20-1	TRBJ1-2	NA	TRBD1	CSARVHSGTGGEYGYTF	TGCAGTGCTAGAGTACATTCCGGGACAGGGGGCGAGTATGGCTACACCTTC
TRBV10-3	TRBJ1-1	few	NA	CAISDHTPNTEAFF	TGTGCCATCAGTGACCACACACCGAACACTGAAGCTTTCTTT
TRBV5-1	TRBJ2-1	few	NA	CASSQNELAGYNEQFF	TGCGCCAGCAGCCAAAATGAACTAGCCGGGTACAATGAGCAGTTCTTC
TRBV29-1	TRBJ1-4	NA	TRBD1	CSVVQGADEKLFF	TGCAGCGTTGTTCAGGGGGCGGATGAAAAACTGTTTTTT
TRBV29-1	TRBJ1-2	few	TRBD1	CSVEGQGFGYGYTF	TGCAGCGTTGAGGGACAGGGGTTTGGCTATGGCTACACCTTC
TRBV24-1	TRBJ2-3	NA	TRBD2	CATSDFGLASTDTQYF	TGTGCCACCAGTGATTTTGGACTAGCTTCCACAGATACGCAGTATTTT
TRBV4-1	TRBJ2-1	NA	NA	CASSLRGGTVLTNNEQFF	TGCGCCAGCAGCCTCCGAGGGGGGACAGTACTCACTAACAATGAGCAGTTCTTC
TRBV4-3	TRBJ1-2	NA	NA	CASSPRADPFYGYTF	TGCGCCAGCAGCCCCCGGGCAGATCCCTTTTATGGCTACACCTTC
TRBV6-1	TRBJ2-7	NA	TRBD1	CASMRTGESYEQYF	TGTGCCAGCATGAGGACAGGGGAATCCTACGAGCAGTACTTC
TRBV18	TRBJ2-2	few	NA	CASSPQEASTGELFF	TGTGCCAGCTCACCGCAGGAGGCTAGTACCGGGGAGCTGTTTTTT
TRBV19	TRBJ1-3	NA	NA	CASSIRGNTIYF	TGTGCCAGTAGTATTCGGGGAAACACCATATATTTT
TRBV12-3/TRBV12-4	TRBJ1-5	NA	NA	CASTNLGFSNQPQHF	TGTGCCAGCACCAATCTAGGTTTTAGCAATCAGCCCCAGCATTTT
TRBV7-9	TRBJ1-6	few	NA	CASSLAAESNGSPLHF	TGTGCCAGCAGCTTAGCGGCGGAGTCTAATGGGTCACCCCTCCACTTT
TRBV5-1	TRBJ2-6	few	NA	CASSLTTASGANVLTF	TGCGCCAGCAGCCTAACAACGGCCTCTGGGGCCAACGTCCTGACTTTC
TRBV30	TRBJ2-3	few	TRBD2	CAWTPGLAGEAPDTQYF	TGTGCCTGGACCCCGGGACTAGCGGGGGAAGCCCCAGATACGCAGTATTTT
TRBV5-1	TRBJ2-1	NA	NA	CASSLASPILYNEQFF	TGCGCCAGCAGCCTCGCGAGCCCGATCCTCTACAATGAGCAGTTCTTC
TRBV24-1	TRBJ2-1	NA	NA	CATSDLRGDIFEQFF	TGTGCCACCAGTGATTTGCGGGGAGACATATTTGAGCAGTTCTTC
TRBV7-3	TRBJ2-3	many	NA	CASSIQGSTDTQYF	TGTGCCAGCAGCATACAGGGCAGCACAGATACGCAGTATTTT
TRBV6-2/TRBV6-3	TRBJ2-1	NA	NA	CASSATASPYNEQFF	TGTGCCAGCAGTGCTACAGCGAGTCCCTACAATGAGCAGTTCTTC
TRBV6-5	TRBJ2-7	few	TRBD1	CASSPDRVLAYEQYF	TGTGCCAGCAGCCCGGACAGGGTGCTAGCCTACGAGCAGTACTTC
TRBV25-1	TRBJ2-2	NA	NA	CASRYRVTGELFF	TGTGCCAGCAGATACAGGGTAACCGGGGAGCTGTTTTTT
TRBV5-1	TRBJ2-7	NA	TRBD1	CASSLGQGQDEQYF	TGCGCCAGCAGCTTGGGACAGGGGCAAGACGAGCAGTACTTC
TRBV7-9	TRBJ1-1	NA	NA	CASSLARGPNTEAFF	TGTGCCAGCAGCTTAGCGAGAGGGCCGAACACTGAAGCTTTCTTT
TRBV27	TRBJ2-3	NA	TRBD2	CASTTSGGATDTQYF	TGTGCCAGCACGACTAGCGGGGGGGCGACAGATACGCAGTATTTT